This T cell receptor beta chain was recovered during a study of OX40 agonist ivuxolimab in advanced cancers. CDR1 and CDR2 from the germline V gene are SGHVS and FQNEAQ. After removal of 1 base from V and 7 bases from J, the junction contained 1 base not matched to a gene. There are 14 residues in the CDR3. The table came from immunoSEQ multiplex PCR; TCRdb's copy has only in-frame clones and leaves some out. The sample lists around 45,000 clones; around 90% were seen once. Broader study findings: Expanded clones tended on average to be more numerous among CD8+ T cells than CD4+. Among the least clonally expanded were partial responders at 0.1-3.0 mg/kg.

Details on this clone: Its antigen remains unknown.

The sequence was collected from an adult with an advanced solid tumor such as melanoma, head and neck, liver or kidney cancer. Material: CD4+ or CD8+ T cells sorted from blood, obtained in a trial of the OX40 agonist ivuxolimab. The chain links TRBV7-8 to TRBJ1-4, with TRBD1 matching 9 bases. CDR3: CASSLVTGGEKLFF. DNA for the CDR3: TGTGCCAGCAGCTTAGTGACAGGGGGTGAAAAACTGTTTTTT.